The 9 T cell receptor beta chains presented below share a single source sample, sequenced in a study of CD8+ T cells in alopecia areata. RNA, once extracted, was reverse transcribed into cDNA for use as the sequencing template. Assay: immunoSEQ multiplex PCR; the TCRdb copy retains only in-frame clones and omits some. The table lists over 100,000 clones, around three fifths of them singletons. The treatment is: oral pan-JAK inhibitor, 5-10 mg twice daily. The sequencing used CD8+ T cells sorted from blood, collected at week 24, from a patient treated with tofacitinib. These receptors all stem from a human donor with alopecia areata.

The chain carries TRBV6-5 and TRBJ1-6; TRBD1 matches at 10 bases. Germline V lookup: CDR1 MNHEY, CDR2 SVGAGI. The CDR3 totals 15 residues. The V segment lost 2 bases and the J segment 8 bases; nucleotides outside the gene matches: 3. The CDR3 spells CASSYRGQGDSPLHF. CDR3 bases: TGTGCCAGCAGTTACCGCGGACAGGGGGATTCACCCCTCCACTTT.

The chain couples TRBV2 to TRBJ2-5; D gene uncertain. Per the germline V gene, CDR1 is SNHLY and CDR2 is FYNNEI. Deletions cut 8 bases from V and 5 bases from J, with 6 bases between. The CDR3 is 10 residues long. The CDR3 loop reads CASALETQYF. CDR3 coding DNA: TGTGCCAGCGCTTTGGAGACCCAGTACTTC.

The chain carries TRBV30 and TRBJ2-5; 7 bases line up with TRBD1. The tail of the sequence fits TRBJ2-7 better, so the J call may be wrong. The CDR3 is 13 residues long. From germline, CDR1 is GTSNPN and CDR2 SVGIG (reference sequence). Here the CDR3 reads CAWSVQEGAEQYF. CDR3 sequence (DNA): TGTGCCTGGAGTGTACAAGAGGGGGCCGAGCAGTACTTC.

V gene TRBV12-5 combines with J gene TRBJ1-1; possibly TRBD1 for D (6 bases). This CDR3 has 13 amino acids. CDR1 is LGHNT, CDR2 FRNRAP, per germline. V gave up 3 bases and J gave up 1 base, with 6 bases separating them. As DNA, the CDR3 is TGTGCTAGTGGTTTAGGGGGGAACACTGAAGCTTTCTTT. It is translated as CASGLGGNTEAFF.

This clone has just a few counts. J is TRBJ1-1 and V is TRBV29-1; 7 nucleotides align to TRBD1. V lost 6 bases and J lost 7; bases outside the gene matches: 5. CDR1 is SQVTM, CDR2 ANQGSEA, per germline. The CDR3 has 11 amino acids. The CDR3 is CSVPDRYEAFF. In DNA form, the CDR3 reads TGCAGCGTCCCGGACAGGTATGAAGCTTTCTTT.

The chain employs TRBV13 and TRBJ1-2; weak D call: TRBD1 (5 bases). Between the trimmed V and J ends, which lost 6 bases and 4 bases, there was a span of 9 bases. Germline CDR1 and CDR2: PRHDT and FYEKMQ (reference sequence). The CDR3 has 12 amino acids. Here the CDR3 reads CASSPTVYGYTF. CDR3 in DNA: TGTGCCAGCAGTCCGACAGTCTATGGCTACACCTTC.

This clone occurred a few times. This chain connects TRBV6-6 to TRBJ2-7; possibly TRBD1 or TRBD2 for D (6 bases each). V dropped 2 bases and J dropped 7 bases, with 18 bases sitting between them. Germline CDR1 and CDR2: MNHNY and SVGAGI (reference sequence). The CDR3 covers 15 residues. CDR3 sequence: CASSYPTRGVYEQYF. In DNA form, the CDR3 reads TGTGCCAGCAGTTACCCGACTAGGGGGGTTTATGAGCAGTACTTC.

The chain links TRBV29-1 to TRBJ2-3; 10 bases are a match to TRBD1. The CDR3 is 19 residues long. Germline loops: CDR1 SQVTM, CDR2 ANQGSEA. Trimming at V came to 0 bases and at J to 1 base, leaving 13 bases not matched to a gene. This CDR3 reads CSVEDLGQGKYYRTDTQYF. CDR3 DNA sequence: TGCAGCGTTGAAGATCTGGGACAGGGGAAATATTACCGCACAGATACGCAGTATTTT.

This chain joins TRBV5-7 and TRBJ2-5; 8 bases agree with TRBD2. TRBV5-7 is filed as an ORF, its function uncertain. The CDR3 totals 16 residues. Trimming at V came to 2 bases and at J to 5 bases, leaving 11 bases not matched to a gene. CDR3 protein: CASSFYAGGIGETQYF. For the CDR3, the DNA is TGTGCCAGCAGCTTTTATGCGGGGGGCATTGGGGAGACCCAGTACTTC.